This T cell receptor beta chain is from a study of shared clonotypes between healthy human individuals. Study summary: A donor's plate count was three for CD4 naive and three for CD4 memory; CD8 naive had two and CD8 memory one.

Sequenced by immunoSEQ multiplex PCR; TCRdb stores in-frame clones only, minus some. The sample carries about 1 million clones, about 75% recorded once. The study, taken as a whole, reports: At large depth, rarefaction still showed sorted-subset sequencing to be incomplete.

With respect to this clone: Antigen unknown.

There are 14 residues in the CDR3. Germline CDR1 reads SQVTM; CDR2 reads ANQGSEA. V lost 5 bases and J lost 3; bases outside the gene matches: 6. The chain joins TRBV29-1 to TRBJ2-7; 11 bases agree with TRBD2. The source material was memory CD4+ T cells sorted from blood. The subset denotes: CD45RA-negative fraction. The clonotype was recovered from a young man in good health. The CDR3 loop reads CSVQTGTSGYEQYF. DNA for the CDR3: TGCAGCGTTCAGACCGGGACTAGCGGCTACGAGCAGTACTTC.